This entry is about one TCR beta chain. In its sample, this clonotype was seen many times. Its antigen specificity is not known. A read error may produce the germline difference seen at one junction end. Graves' hyperthyroidism was defined as stable when no progression to ophthalmopathy occurred over 18 months of follow-up. Hyperthyroidism patients were aged 18 to 65 years and newly diagnosed, with disease duration of less than 2 months. Patients with uncontrolled infections, other autoimmune diseases, pregnancy or lactation were excluded. Diagnoses were based on clinical symptoms, serum thyroxine and TRAb, thyroid ultrasound and orbital computed tomography. PBMCs were separated from over 9 ml of fresh peripheral blood using Ficoll-Paque density gradient centrifugation. Total RNA was extracted using Trizol reagent, and RNA quality was assessed on an Agilent 2100 Bioanalyzer. This sample was taken from a study of T cells in Graves' hyperthyroidism and ophthalmopathy (dated by TCRdb to the late 2010s). As for the study more broadly: Peripheral blood was sampled at the time of initial diagnosis, prior to any treatment. To identify TCR V-J signatures that set the groups apart, the researchers used a discovery cohort of more than 95 patients, made up of 40 to 45 with Graves' ophthalmopathy and 57 with stable Graves' hyperthyroidism. Prospective prediction of ophthalmopathy was tested in an independent validation cohort of 18 to 20 hyperthyroidism patients and approximately 17 patients who later progressed to ophthalmopathy. The 100 or so discovery patients were randomly split 7:3 into training and test sets. The study also compared thyroid tissue and blood T-cell repertoires from about six Graves' hyperthyroidism patients. After blood sampling, hyperthyroidism patients were treated with methimazole at a starting dose of 30 mg daily, and ophthalmopathy patients were treated with high-dose intravenous methylprednisolone. The paper reports TCR Vbeta CDR3 sequencing of more than 120 peripheral blood samples: some 41 ophthalmopathy, under 85 hyperthyroidism and about 17 progressor patients.

The paper's findings and limits, for the study overall: In cross-validation, a model built on a 13 V-J signature told ophthalmopathy apart from stable hyperthyroidism with 85% to 90% sensitivity and roughly 82% specificity, and in testing the same model reached 80%/75%. Most expanded thyroid clonotypes (frequency above 0.001) were also detected in blood, suggesting blood repertoires may reflect thyroid immune responses. In validation, the model predicted progression to ophthalmopathy with approximately 69% sensitivity and roughly 72% specificity, a median of 6.5 months before onset. Sample size was not statistically predetermined, and blinding of investigators to group allocation was not performed.

The TCR beta CDR3 regions were amplified from the RNA transcripts. For the first round of RT-PCR on the TCR CDR3, the HTBI primer set was used together with the Qiagen OneStep RT-PCR kit. A second multiplex PCR round built the libraries, followed by size selection and purification. Sequencing of the libraries was done on an Illumina HiSeq2000 using paired-end 100 bp reads. The authors' analysis ran thus. SOAPnuke was used to process the raw data, throwing out any read that contained adapters or uncalled bases, had a mean Phred below 15, or lacked an exact constant-primer or identifier match. High-quality paired reads were merged using COPE v1.2.5, and each unique nucleotide sequence was defined as a clonotype. MiTCR v1.1 was used to align clonotypes to the IMGT TRBV, TRBD and TRBJ reference segments. The analysis was restricted to V-J combinations with a frequency above 0.0001, which together covered just over 99% of the repertoires. A TCS score was defined as the ratio between F50 (clonal expansion) and ExV (chaos), using BLOSUM62-based TCRdist between CDR3 peptides within each V-J. Welch's t-statistics and random forest reduced 450 to 600 V-J features to 13, which were used in a naive Bayes classifier (R e1071). TCRdb reran the public reads through fastp at Q25 and MiXCR, keeping productive beta chains. Every distinct CDR3 protein forms one entry, paired with its most common genes and DNA. The authors' filters were not applied to this entry. Counted in this sample were 700,000 or so distinct CDR3 sequences; less than 20% of them appeared once. The top ten clones comprise under 9.5% of the sample.

The clonotype originates from a man younger than 35 with Graves' hyperthyroidism. The sequencing input was blood.

Here the CDR3 is given as CAGSLTSGSYEQYF. Read as DNA, the sequence is TGTGCCGGCAGCTTGACTAGCGGCTCCTACGAGCAGTACTTC. Recombination joined TRBV28 with TRBJ2-7; 9 bases in the middle match TRBD2. Looking up the germline V gene yields CDR1 MDHEN and CDR2 SYDVKM. The CDR3, cysteine through phenylalanine, is 14 amino acids long. Here the CDR3 DNA is all that survives: 42 bases in frame from base 1. Beyond the CDR3, the reference TRBV28 and TRBJ2-7 genes provide the residues; the full variable domain reads: DVKVTQSSRYLVKRTGEKVFLECVQDMDHENMFWYRQDPGLGLRLIYFSYDVKMKEKGDIPEGYSVSREKKERFSLILESASTNQTSMYLCAGSLTSGSYEQYFGPGTRLTVT.